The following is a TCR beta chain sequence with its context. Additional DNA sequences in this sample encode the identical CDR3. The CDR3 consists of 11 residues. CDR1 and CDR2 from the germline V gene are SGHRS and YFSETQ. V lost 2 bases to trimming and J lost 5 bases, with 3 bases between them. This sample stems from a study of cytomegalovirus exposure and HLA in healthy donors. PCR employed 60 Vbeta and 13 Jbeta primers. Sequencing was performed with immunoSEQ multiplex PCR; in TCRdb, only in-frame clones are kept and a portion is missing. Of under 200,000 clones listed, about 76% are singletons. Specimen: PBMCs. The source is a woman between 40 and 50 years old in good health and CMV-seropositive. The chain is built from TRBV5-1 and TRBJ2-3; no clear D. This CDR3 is CASSFQDTQYF. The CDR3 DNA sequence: TGCGCCAGCAGCTTCCAAGATACGCAGTATTTT.